The text below deals with one TCR beta chain. What it recognizes is unknown. These data originate in a study of cytomegalovirus exposure and HLA in healthy donors. Study-wide findings and caveats: A later analysis reportedly found fewer N-insertions in an Asian-associated ancestry cluster than the roughly 680-donor mean. TCR beta chain V- and J-gene trimming was linked, in a later analysis, to a missense variant in DCLRE1C.

V lost 0 bases, J lost 5 bases, and 9 bases lay in between. The CDR3 has 14 amino acids. Germline V lookup: CDR1 SGDLS, CDR2 YYNGEE. This PCR relied on a set of 60 Vbeta primers and 13 Jbeta primers. The assay was immunoSEQ multiplex PCR, and TCRdb's table has in-frame clones only and misses some. The sample contains some 76,000 clones, roughly 70% of which appear only once. The sequencing input was PBMCs. V usage is TRBV9 and J usage is TRBJ1-5; D remains ambiguous. The receptor's source is a man aged 60 to 75 in good health and CMV-seropositive. The CDR3 nucleotides are TGTGCCAGCAGCGTAGCTCAGGACTATCAGCCCCAGCATTTT. Encoded protein: CASSVAQDYQPQHF. The entire variable domain, with the rest obtained from reference TRBV9 and TRBJ1-5, is as follows: DSGVTQTPKHLITATGQRVTLRCSPRSGDLSVYWYQQSLDQGLQFLIQYYNGEERAKGNILERFSAQQFPDLHSELNLSSLELGDSALYFCASSVAQDYQPQHFGDGTRLSIL.